This T cell receptor beta chain was observed in a study of cytotoxic CD8 clonotypes in ibrutinib-treated CLL. Whole-study results and caveats: Under treatment, the uncommon public clonotypes either contracted or remained stable. The study sampled sustained-remission and progressing patients at different times. Ibrutinib response saw clonality rise, and progression saw it return toward baseline.

V was clipped by 0 bases and J by 7 bases, with 4 bases between them. Germline assignment: CDR1 SEHNR and CDR2 FQNEAQ (reference sequence). There are 11 residues in the CDR3. Here immunoSEQ multiplex PCR was the method, and the copy in TCRdb shows in-frame clones only, minus some. Among around 330,000 clones listed, 67% were seen once. Of note for this clone: Its antigen is undetermined. This sample includes further DNA sequences coding for the same CDR3.

The chain is built from TRBV7-9 and TRBJ2-7, with no clear D. The clonotype was recovered from a human donor with chronic lymphocytic leukemia. The material sequenced was PBMCs, taken after 36 months of ibrutinib treatment. The CDR3: CASSLAREQYF. In DNA form, the CDR3 reads TGTGCCAGCAGCTTAGCGAGGGAGCAGTACTTC.